Listed here are 17 T cell receptor beta chains from one sample, sequenced in a study of cytomegalovirus exposure and HLA in healthy donors. Both 60 Vbeta primers and 13 Jbeta primers went into the PCR. The table came from immunoSEQ multiplex PCR; TCRdb's copy has only in-frame clones and leaves some out. This sample yields 120,000 to 150,000 clones, of which approximately 83% are seen a single time; around 4.1% belongs to the top ten. The source material was PBMCs. The origin of the receptors is a man aged 35 to 55 in good health and CMV-seropositive.

This clone was observed a handful of times. The V call is TRBV5-4, the J call TRBJ2-2; D may be TRBD1 (5 bases). The CDR3 is made up of 13 amino acids. Germline V gives CDR1 SGHNT, CDR2 YYREEE (reference sequence). Trimming removed 2 bases at V and 7 bases at J, with 9 bases between. CDR3 sequence (DNA): TGTGCCAGCAGCTTCAGGGTTGGCGGGGAGCTGTTTTTT. It specifies CASSFRVGGELFF.

This sequence joins TRBV14 and TRBJ1-1; 7 bases are shared with TRBD1. Losses at the gene ends were 1 base for V and 0 bases for J; bases not matched to a gene: 5. The germline V gene encodes CDR1 SGHDN and CDR2 FVKESK. The CDR3 loop spans 16 amino acids. CDR3 loop: CASSQVTGVMNTEAFF. The CDR3 DNA is TGTGCCAGCAGCCAAGTAACAGGGGTAATGAACACTGAAGCTTTCTTT.

This chain links TRBV11-2 with TRBJ1-1; D gene ambiguous. V gave up 5 bases and J gave up 1 base, with 14 bases separating them. The CDR3 length is 15 residues. Germline-derived CDR1 and CDR2 are SGHAT and FQNNGV. The CDR3 DNA follows: TGTGCCAGCAGCGAGAGTCCGGTCTCGAACACTGAAGCTTTCTTT. It encodes CASSESPVSNTEAFF.

The gene calls are TRBV6-6 and TRBJ2-7; D is uncertain. This CDR3 comprises 14 residues. V lost 2 bases to trimming and J lost 6 bases, with 14 bases between them. Germline V gene lookup returns CDR1 MNHNY and CDR2 SVGAGI (reference sequence). CDR3 sequence: CASSYPPSTTEQYF. CDR3 in DNA: TGTGCCAGCAGTTACCCCCCAAGTACTACCGAGCAGTACTTC.

V usage is TRBV21-1 and J usage is TRBJ2-7; the table calls TRBD1, which could not be checked here. TRBV21-1 is flagged as a pseudogene. The CDR3 has 14 amino acids. CDR3 loop: CASSARQGGYEQYF. The DNA of the CDR3 is TGTGCCAGCAGCGCCAGACAGGGAGGCTACGAGCAGTACTTC.

The chain uses TRBV10-3 and TRBJ2-6, with a weak D call TRBD1 (6 bases). V was trimmed by 4 bases and J by 2 bases, leaving 12 bases between them. There are 16 residues in the CDR3. Germline V gene lookup returns CDR1 ENHRY and CDR2 SYGVKD. The CDR3 DNA follows: TGTGCCATCAGTGGATCAGGGGTAACTGGGGCCAACGTCCTGACTTTC. Its protein is CAISGSGVTGANVLTF.

This chain links TRBV5-4 with TRBJ2-7; 8 nucleotides align to TRBD2. This CDR3 region has 17 residues. Germline CDR1 and CDR2: SGHNT and YYREEE (reference sequence). J gave up 4 bases and V 1 base, and 13 bases lay outside the gene matches. The CDR3 spells CASSLSGGRSNYYEQYF. The CDR3 nucleotides read TGTGCCAGCAGCTTGTCTGGCGGGAGGTCAAATTATTACGAGCAGTACTTC.

The chain carries TRBV10-2 and TRBJ1-5; 10 nucleotides line up with TRBD1. V shed 6 bases, J shed 2 bases, and the junction held 4 bases outside the gene matches. Germline assignment: CDR1 WSHSY and CDR2 SAAADI. The CDR3 extends over 15 amino acids. CDR3 DNA: TGCGCCAGCAGGCCCGGACAGGGGGGCAATCAGCCCCAGCATTTT. It specifies CASRPGQGGNQPQHF.

The genes are TRBV6-4 and TRBJ1-5; a weak D match, TRBD1 (6 bases). The length of the CDR3 is 11 residues. Trimming stripped 7 bases from V and 7 bases from J, with 8 bases between. Per the germline V gene, CDR1 is MRHNA and CDR2 is SNTAGT. In DNA, the CDR3 is TGTGCCAGCAAAAGGGGGCAGCCCCAGCATTTT. It translates to CASKRGQPQHF.

V is TRBV4-3 and J is TRBJ2-3; D is possibly TRBD2 (6 bases). The CDR3 is made up of 16 amino acids. Trimming removed 1 base from V and 2 bases from J, with 13 bases in between. CDR1 LGHNA and CDR2 YSLEER come from the germline V gene. The CDR3 here is CASSQGRGPSTDTQYF. In DNA, the CDR3 is TGCGCCAGCAGCCAAGGGAGGGGCCCGTCCACAGATACGCAGTATTTT.

A single count supports this clone. The chain recombines TRBV5-1 with TRBJ2-7; no clear D gene. The germline V gene encodes CDR1 SGHRS and CDR2 YFSETQ. The CDR3 is 14 residues long. Here the CDR3 reads CAFFKQKAAYEQYF. The CDR3 bases are TGCGCTTTTTTCAAGCAGAAGGCGGCATACGAGCAGTACTTC.

This clone was seen more than once but under ten times. The chain employs TRBV2 and TRBJ2-7; TRBD1 matches at 7 bases. This CDR3 has 14 amino acids. With V trimmed by 4 bases and J by 7 bases, 10 bases remained unmatched. The V gene's germline CDR1 is SNHLY and CDR2 FYNNEI. CDR3 sequence reads: CASSARTGEGEQYF. The CDR3 coding sequence is TGTGCCAGCAGTGCCCGGACAGGTGAAGGGGAGCAGTACTTC. Supplemented by reference TRBV2 and TRBJ2-7, the full variable domain reads EPEVTQTPSHQVTQMGQEVILRCVPISNHLYFYWYRQILGQKVEFLVSFYNNEISEKSEIFDDQFSVERPDGSNFTLKIRSTKLEDSAMYFCASSARTGEGEQYFGPGTRLTVT.

This chain links TRBV2 with TRBJ2-7; 8 nucleotides match TRBD1. CDR3 length: 14 amino acids. V gave up 4 bases and J gave up 7 bases; unmatched junction bases: 9. CDR1 SNHLY and CDR2 FYNNEI come from the germline V gene. Written as DNA, the CDR3 is TGTGCCAGCAGTGGGGGCAGGGGGCTGGGGGAGCAGTACTTC. It specifies CASSGGRGLGEQYF. Full variable domain (outside the CDR3, taken from reference TRBV2 and TRBJ2-7): EPEVTQTPSHQVTQMGQEVILRCVPISNHLYFYWYRQILGQKVEFLVSFYNNEISEKSEIFDDQFSVERPDGSNFTLKIRSTKLEDSAMYFCASSGGRGLGEQYFGPGTRLTVT.

CDR3: CAITRTSETYEQYF. The DNA of the CDR3 is TGTGCCATCACTAGGACTAGCGAAACCTACGAGCAGTACTTC. V gene TRBV10-3 combines with J gene TRBJ2-7; 9 bases line up with TRBD2. CDR3 length: 14 residues. CDR1 ENHRY and CDR2 SYGVKD come from the germline V gene. The J segment lost 2 bases and the V segment lost 7 bases, leaving 6 bases of the junction unmatched.

The chain joins TRBV10-1 to TRBJ2-2; no reliable D call. The V end was cut by 6 bases, the J end by 7 bases, with 12 bases between. Germline lookup yields CDR1 WNHNN and CDR2 SYGVQD (reference sequence). The CDR3 extends over 13 amino acids. The CDR3 protein is CASRGSANGELFF. The CDR3 nucleotides are TGCGCCAGCAGGGGCAGTGCGAACGGGGAGCTGTTTTTT.

CDR3 protein: CASSHAGGAFNTEAFF. DNA for the CDR3: TGTGCCAGCAGTCACGCAGGGGGCGCGTTTAACACTGAAGCTTTCTTT. The chain combines TRBV6-6 with TRBJ1-1; 8 bases are shared with TRBD1. The V and J ends lost 5 bases and 2 bases, in that order; junction bases with no gene match: 10. This CDR3 spans 16 amino acids. Looked up from germline, CDR1 is MNHNY and CDR2 is SVGAGI (reference sequence).

Worth noting for this clone: Within the sample, other DNA sequences also encode this same CDR3. CDR3 loop: CASSLNSNTGELFF. The CDR3 DNA is TGCGCCAGCAGCTTGAACTCGAACACCGGGGAGCTGTTTTTT. This chain uses TRBV5-1 with TRBJ2-2; D not certain. V lost 1 base and J 0 bases, leaving 4 bases between the germline ends. Germline values: CDR1 SGHRS, CDR2 YFSETQ. The CDR3 runs to 14 residues. The whole variable domain, remainder taken from reference TRBV5-1 and TRBJ2-2, is KAGVTQTPRYLIKTRGQQVTLSCSPISGHRSVSWYQQTPGQGLQFLFEYFSETQRNKGNFPGRFSGRQFSNSRSEMNVSTLELGDSALYLCASSLNSNTGELFFGEGSRLTVL.